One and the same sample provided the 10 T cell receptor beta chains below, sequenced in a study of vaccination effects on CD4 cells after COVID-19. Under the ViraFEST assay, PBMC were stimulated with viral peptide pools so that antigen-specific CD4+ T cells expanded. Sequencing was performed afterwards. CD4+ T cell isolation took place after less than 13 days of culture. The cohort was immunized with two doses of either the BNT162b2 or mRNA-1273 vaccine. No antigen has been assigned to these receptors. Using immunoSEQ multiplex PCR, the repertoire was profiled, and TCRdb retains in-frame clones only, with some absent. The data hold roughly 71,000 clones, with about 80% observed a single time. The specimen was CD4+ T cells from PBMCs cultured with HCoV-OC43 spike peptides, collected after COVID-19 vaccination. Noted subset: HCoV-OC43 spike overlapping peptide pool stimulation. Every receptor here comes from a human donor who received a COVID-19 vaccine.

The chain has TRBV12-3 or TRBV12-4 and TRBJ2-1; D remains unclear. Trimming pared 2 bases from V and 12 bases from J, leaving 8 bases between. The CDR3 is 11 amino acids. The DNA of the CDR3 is TGTGCCAGCAGTTTACAGTACTTGCAGTTCTTC. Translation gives CASSLQYLQFF.

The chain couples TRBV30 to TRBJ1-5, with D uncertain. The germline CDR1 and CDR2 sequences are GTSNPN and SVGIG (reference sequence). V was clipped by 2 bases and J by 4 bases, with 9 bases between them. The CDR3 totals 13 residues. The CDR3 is CAWSTRVNQPQHF. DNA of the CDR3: TGTGCCTGGAGTACCCGGGTGAATCAGCCCCAGCATTTT. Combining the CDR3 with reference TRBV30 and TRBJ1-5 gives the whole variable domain SQTIHQWPATLVQPVGSPLSLECTVEGTSNPNLYWYRQAAGRGLQLLFYSVGIGQISSEVPQNLSASRPQDRQFILSSKKLLLSDSGFYLCAWSTRVNQPQHFGDGTRLSIL.

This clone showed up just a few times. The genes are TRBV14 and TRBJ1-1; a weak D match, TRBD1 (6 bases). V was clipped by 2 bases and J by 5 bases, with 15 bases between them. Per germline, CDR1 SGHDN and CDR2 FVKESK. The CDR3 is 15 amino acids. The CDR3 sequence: CASSQRGDVETEAFF. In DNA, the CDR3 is TGTGCCAGCAGCCAAAGGGGGGATGTAGAAACTGAAGCTTTCTTT.

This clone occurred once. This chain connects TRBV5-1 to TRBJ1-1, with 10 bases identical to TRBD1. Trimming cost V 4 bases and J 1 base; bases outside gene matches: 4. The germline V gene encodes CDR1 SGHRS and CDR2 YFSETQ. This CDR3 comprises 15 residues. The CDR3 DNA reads TGCGCCAGCAGCGCCGGGACAGGGGCGAACACTGAAGCTTTCTTT. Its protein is CASSAGTGANTEAFF. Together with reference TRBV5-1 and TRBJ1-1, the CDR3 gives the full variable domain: KAGVTQTPRYLIKTRGQQVTLSCSPISGHRSVSWYQQTPGQGLQFLFEYFSETQRNKGNFPGRFSGRQFSNSRSEMNVSTLELGDSALYLCASSAGTGANTEAFFGQGTRLTVV.

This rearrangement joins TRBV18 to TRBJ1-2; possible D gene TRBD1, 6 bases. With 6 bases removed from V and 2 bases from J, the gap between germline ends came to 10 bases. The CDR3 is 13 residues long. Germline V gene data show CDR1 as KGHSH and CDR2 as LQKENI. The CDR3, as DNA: TGTGCCAGCTCCCCGGGGACAAACTATGGCTACACCTTC. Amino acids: CASSPGTNYGYTF.

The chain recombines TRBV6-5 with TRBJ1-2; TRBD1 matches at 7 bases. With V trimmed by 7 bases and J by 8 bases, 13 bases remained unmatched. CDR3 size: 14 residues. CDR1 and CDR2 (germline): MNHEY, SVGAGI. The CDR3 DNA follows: TGTGCCAGCACCTCTACCGACAGGGCGAGGGGCTACACCTTC. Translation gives CASTSTDRARGYTF.

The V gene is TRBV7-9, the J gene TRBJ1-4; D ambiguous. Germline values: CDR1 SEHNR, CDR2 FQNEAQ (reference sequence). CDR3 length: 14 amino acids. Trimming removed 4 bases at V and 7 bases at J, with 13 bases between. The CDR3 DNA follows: TGTGCCAGCAGCTCCCTTTTGGGATTTGAAAAACTGTTTTTT. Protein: CASSSLLGFEKLFF.

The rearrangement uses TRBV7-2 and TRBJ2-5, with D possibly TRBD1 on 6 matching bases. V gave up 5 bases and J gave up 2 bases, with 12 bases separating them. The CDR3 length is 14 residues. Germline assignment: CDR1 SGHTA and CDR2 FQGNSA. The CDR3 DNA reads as TGTGCCAGCAGCCAAAACAGGGAACAAGAGACCCAGTACTTC. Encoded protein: CASSQNREQETQYF.

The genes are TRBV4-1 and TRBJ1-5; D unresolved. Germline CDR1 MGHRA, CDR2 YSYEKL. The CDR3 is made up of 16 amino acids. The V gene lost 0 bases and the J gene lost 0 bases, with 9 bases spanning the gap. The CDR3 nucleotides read TGCGCCAGCAGCCAAGATCACCGAAATAGCAATCAGCCCCAGCATTTT. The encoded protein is CASSQDHRNSNQPQHF.

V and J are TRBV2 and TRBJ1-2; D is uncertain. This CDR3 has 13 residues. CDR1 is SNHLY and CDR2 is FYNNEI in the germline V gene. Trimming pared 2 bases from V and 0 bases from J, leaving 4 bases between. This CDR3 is CASSEQANYGYTF. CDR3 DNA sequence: TGTGCCAGCAGTGAACAAGCTAACTATGGCTACACCTTC. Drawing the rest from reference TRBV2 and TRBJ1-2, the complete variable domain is EPEVTQTPSHQVTQMGQEVILRCVPISNHLYFYWYRQILGQKVEFLVSFYNNEISEKSEIFDDQFSVERPDGSNFTLKIRSTKLEDSAMYFCASSEQANYGYTFGSGTRLTVV.